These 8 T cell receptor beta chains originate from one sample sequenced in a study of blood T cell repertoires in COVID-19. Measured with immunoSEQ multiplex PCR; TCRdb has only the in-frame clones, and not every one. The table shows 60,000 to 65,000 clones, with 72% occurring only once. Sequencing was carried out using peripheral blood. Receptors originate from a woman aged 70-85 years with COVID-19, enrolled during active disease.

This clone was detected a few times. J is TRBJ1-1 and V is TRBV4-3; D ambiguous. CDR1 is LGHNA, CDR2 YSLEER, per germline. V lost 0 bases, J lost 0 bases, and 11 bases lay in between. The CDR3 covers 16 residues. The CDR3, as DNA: TGCGCCAGCAGCCAAGAGCCTGGCGGGATGAACACTGAAGCTTTCTTT. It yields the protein CASSQEPGGMNTEAFF.

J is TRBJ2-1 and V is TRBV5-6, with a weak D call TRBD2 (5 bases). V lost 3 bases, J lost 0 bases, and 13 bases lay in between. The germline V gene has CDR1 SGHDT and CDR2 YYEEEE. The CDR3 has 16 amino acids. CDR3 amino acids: CASSYEGRSSYNEQFF. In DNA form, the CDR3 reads TGTGCCAGCAGCTATGAGGGCAGAAGCTCCTACAATGAGCAGTTCTTC. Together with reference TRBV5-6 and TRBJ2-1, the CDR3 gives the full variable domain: DAGVTQSPTHLIKTRGQQVTLRCSPKSGHDTVSWYQQALGQGPQFIFQYYEEEERQRGNFPDRFSGHQFPNYSSELNVNALLLGDSALYLCASSYEGRSSYNEQFFGPGTRLTVL.

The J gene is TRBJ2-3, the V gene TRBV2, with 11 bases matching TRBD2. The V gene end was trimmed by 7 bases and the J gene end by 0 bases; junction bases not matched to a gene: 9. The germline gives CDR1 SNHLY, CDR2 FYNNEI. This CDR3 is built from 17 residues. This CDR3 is CASTKGLADRSTDTQYF. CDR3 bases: TGTGCCAGCACCAAGGGACTAGCGGACCGGAGCACAGATACGCAGTATTTT.

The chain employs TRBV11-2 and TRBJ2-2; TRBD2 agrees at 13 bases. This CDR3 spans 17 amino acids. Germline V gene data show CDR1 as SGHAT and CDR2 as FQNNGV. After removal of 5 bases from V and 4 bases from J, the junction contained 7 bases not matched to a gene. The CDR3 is CASSNTGTSGTTGELFF. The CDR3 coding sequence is TGTGCCAGCAGCAATACCGGGACTAGCGGGACCACCGGGGAGCTGTTTTTT.

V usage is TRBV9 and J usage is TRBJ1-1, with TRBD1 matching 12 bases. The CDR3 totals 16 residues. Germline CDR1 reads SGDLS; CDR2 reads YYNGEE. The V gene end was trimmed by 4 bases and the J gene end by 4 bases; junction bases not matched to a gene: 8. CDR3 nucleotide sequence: TGTGCCAGCAGCCCCGGGACAGGGGGCGCGAGCACTGAAGCTTTCTTT. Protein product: CASSPGTGGASTEAFF.

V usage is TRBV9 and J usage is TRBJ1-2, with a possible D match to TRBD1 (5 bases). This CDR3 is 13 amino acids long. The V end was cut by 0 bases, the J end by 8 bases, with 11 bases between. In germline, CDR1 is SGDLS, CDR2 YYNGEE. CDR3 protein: CASSVGRVEGYTF. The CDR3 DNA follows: TGTGCCAGCAGCGTAGGCAGGGTAGAAGGCTACACCTTC.

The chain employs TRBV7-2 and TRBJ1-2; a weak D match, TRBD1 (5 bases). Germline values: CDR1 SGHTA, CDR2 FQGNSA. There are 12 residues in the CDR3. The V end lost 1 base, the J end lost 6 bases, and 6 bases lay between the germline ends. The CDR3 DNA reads TGTGCCAGCAGCTTAGAAGGGGATGGCTACACCTTC. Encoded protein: CASSLEGDGYTF.

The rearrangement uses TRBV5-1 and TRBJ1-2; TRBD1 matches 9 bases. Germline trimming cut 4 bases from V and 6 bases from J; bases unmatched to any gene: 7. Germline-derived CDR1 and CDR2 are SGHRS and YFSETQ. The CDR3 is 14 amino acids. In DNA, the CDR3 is TGCGCCAGCAGCCCTCGACAGGGGGGGGATGGCTACACCTTC. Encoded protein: CASSPRQGGDGYTF.